This TCR beta chain was recovered during a study of molecular identifiers for immune sequencing clone quantification. Study conclusions and caveats: For effector cells, clones above 20 RNA copies held over 99% of molecules; for naive cells, under 1%.

Bulk libraries came from a prior protocol with listed TCR primers. MiXCR, applied by TCRdb to the PCR reads, yields one record per CDR3 protein. The data contain 50,000 to 75,000 distinct CDR3 sequences, 15% to 20% of them seen just once; the ten biggest clones take up more than 1.4%. Concerning this clonotype: What it binds is unknown. This may arise from a read error, as a much more abundant clone is one base away.

The germline V gene encodes CDR1 MNHEY and CDR2 SMNVEV (reference sequence). The CDR3 covers 14 residues. The ends lost 5 bases at V and 3 bases at J; junction bases unmatched: 4. This chain joins TRBV27 and TRBJ1-5; 7 nucleotides align to TRBD1. The origin of this receptor is a human donor in good health. Some libraries in this study had Jurkat cell RNA spiked in. The sequenced material came from naive CD8+ T cells from blood, with Jurkat cell RNA spiked in. As to subset: FACS-sorted CD8+CD4-CCR7+CD45RA+ naive T cells. The CDR3 DNA follows: TGTGCCAGCAGTACCCAGGGGGTCAATCAGCCCCAGCATTTT. Protein sequence: CASSTQGVNQPQHF.